This entry lists 15 T cell receptor beta chains sequenced from one sample in a study of T-cell reconstitution after alpha-beta-depleted transplantation in children. The library targeted TCRbeta and was prepared with unique molecular identifiers. TCRdb reprocessed the PCR reads with MiXCR, giving one entry per CDR3 protein. This sample has some 600,000 distinct CDR3 sequences, with approximately 13% found just once. The specimen was PBMCs, mostly from graft donor cells, collected 360 days after TCRalphabeta/CD19-depleted stem cell transplant. The receptors were gathered from a male patient aged 5 to 17 who had a stem cell transplant for acute myeloid leukemia, so the T cells may come from the graft donor.

This clonotype turned up a few times. V gene TRBV28 combines with J gene TRBJ2-5, with D possibly being TRBD1 (6 bases). Deletions cut 5 bases from V and 2 bases from J, with 21 bases between. From germline, CDR1 is MDHEN and CDR2 SYDVKM. The CDR3 contains 17 residues. CDR3 coding DNA: TGTGCCAGCAGTCCCTCTCCCCCACAGAGGGGGCAAGAGACCCAGTACTTC. Protein sequence: CASSPSPPQRGQETQYF.

This clonotype was recorded a few times. The rearrangement links TRBV20-1 to TRBJ2-5; perhaps TRBD2 as D (5 bases). Germline assignment: CDR1 DFQATT and CDR2 SNEGSKA (reference sequence). Trimming shortened V by 6 bases and J by 7 bases, and 15 bases separated the two germline ends. The CDR3 is 12 residues long. The CDR3 protein is CSAAAETWTQYF. The CDR3 DNA follows: TGCAGTGCCGCAGCGGAAACGTGGACCCAGTACTTC.

This clonotype was recorded many times. The V call is TRBV4-2, the J call TRBJ2-1, with 9 bases that match TRBD1. Unmatched junction bases numbered 6, after V lost 4 bases and J lost 2 bases. The CDR3 is 16 residues long. Per the germline V gene, CDR1 is LGHNA and CDR2 is YNFKEQ. The CDR3 DNA reads as TGTGCCAGCAGCCCCGGACAGGGGAACACCTACAATGAGCAGTTCTTC. Its protein is CASSPGQGNTYNEQFF.

This clonotype was observed a few times. V gene TRBV20-1 combines with J gene TRBJ2-2; D possibly matches TRBD1 or TRBD2 (5 bases each). CDR3 length: 15 amino acids. V was trimmed by 6 bases and J by 3 bases, leaving 17 bases between them. Germline-derived CDR1 and CDR2 are DFQATT and SNEGSKA (reference sequence). The CDR3 nucleotides read TGCAGTGCCCTTACCCGGTGGGGGTACACCGGGGAGCTGTTTTTT. Its protein product is CSALTRWGYTGELFF.

The chain uses TRBV20-1 and TRBJ2-7; D might be TRBD2 (5 bases). Germline-derived CDR1 and CDR2 are DFQATT and SNEGSKA (reference sequence). Trimming stripped 5 bases from V and 3 bases from J, with 17 bases between. CDR3 size: 14 residues. CDR3 amino acids: CSARSVRALYEQYF. The CDR3 nucleotides read TGCAGTGCTCGGTCGGTGAGGGCCCTCTACGAGCAGTACTTC.

The chain is built from TRBV3-1 and TRBJ2-7, with a weak D call TRBD1 (6 bases). The germline V and J ends were trimmed by 0 bases and 5 bases, with 20 bases remaining between them. The CDR3 spans 17 residues. CDR1 and CDR2 from the germline V gene are LGHDT and YNNKEL (reference sequence). The CDR3 sequence: CASSQEAPSWTVNEQYF. DNA for the CDR3: TGTGCCAGCAGCCAAGAGGCCCCCTCCTGGACAGTCAACGAGCAGTACTTC.

This clonotype was counted between two and nine times. V is TRBV12-3 or TRBV12-4 and J is TRBJ2-7; TRBD1 is a possible D gene (5 bases). The V and J ends lost 5 bases and 4 bases respectively, with 18 bases between them. The CDR3 has 15 amino acids. Here the CDR3 reads CASSPRQPQPYEQYF. The CDR3 coding sequence is TGTGCCAGCAGTCCGAGACAGCCGCAGCCGTACGAGCAGTACTTC.

This clonotype has ten or more counts. The gene calls are TRBV29-1 and TRBJ2-7; 8 bases match TRBD2. Germline V gene data show CDR1 as SQVTM and CDR2 as ANQGSEA. Trimming took 1 base from V and 0 from J; bases not matched to a gene: 8. The CDR3 has 16 amino acids. CDR3 DNA sequence: TGCAGCGTTGAAGGAGCGGGAGAAGGGACCTCCTACGAGCAGTACTTC. Its protein is CSVEGAGEGTSYEQYF.

This clonotype was observed a handful of times. A read error may account for a junction end that differs from germline. The chain has TRBV29-1 and TRBJ2-1, with D maybe TRBD2 (6 bases). This CDR3 contains 14 residues. CDR1 and CDR2 from the germline V gene are SQVTM and ANQGSEA. CDR3 nucleotide sequence: TGCAGCGTAGTACTAGCCACCTCCCACAATGAGCAGTTCTTC. It codes for CSVVLATSHNEQFF.

At least ten counts were recorded for this clonotype. V gene TRBV3-1 combines with J gene TRBJ2-3; no reliable D call. V dropped 4 bases and J dropped 4 bases, with 12 bases sitting between them. The germline CDR1 and CDR2 sequences are LGHDT and YNNKEL (reference sequence). The CDR3 totals 14 residues. The CDR3 nucleotides are TGTGCCAGCAGCCTATCGGCCGGAGCAGATACGCAGTATTTT. It specifies CASSLSAGADTQYF.

The J gene is TRBJ2-3, the V gene TRBV29-1; 8 nucleotides agree with TRBD2. This CDR3 region has 15 residues. The germline gives CDR1 SQVTM, CDR2 ANQGSEA. V gave up 6 bases and J gave up 3 bases; unmatched junction bases: 11. This chain's CDR3 is CSVPEPGLVTDTQYF. The CDR3 DNA reads as TGCAGCGTCCCGGAACCGGGACTAGTAACAGATACGCAGTATTTT.

This clonotype was picked up many times. The chain links TRBV5-1 to TRBJ1-1; maybe TRBD1 (6 bases). The germline CDR1 and CDR2 sequences are SGHRS and YFSETQ. V was pared by 4 bases and J by 1 base, with 14 bases between. The CDR3 length is 15 residues. CDR3 nucleotide sequence: TGCGCCAGCAGCCATATGCCGGGACAGAACACTGAAGCTTTCTTT. Translation: CASSHMPGQNTEAFF.

The chain uses TRBV7-2 and TRBJ2-7; 7 nucleotides agree with TRBD2. From germline, CDR1 is SGHTA and CDR2 FQGNSA. The CDR3 has 15 residues. J gave up 3 bases and V 3 bases, and 8 bases lay outside the gene matches. CDR3 coding DNA: TGTGCCAGCAGCTTCCTAGCGGAGGCCCACTACGAGCAGTACTTC. The encoded protein is CASSFLAEAHYEQYF.

V is TRBV11-2 and J is TRBJ2-1, with 13 nucleotides matching TRBD2. Unmatched junction bases numbered 11, after V lost 4 bases and J lost 8 bases. Germline V lookup: CDR1 SGHAT, CDR2 FQNNGV. The CDR3 runs to 17 residues. The CDR3 region has the DNA TGTGCCAGCAGCTCCTACCGACTAGCGGGAGGAAGCCATGAGCAGTTCTTC. Residues: CASSSYRLAGGSHEQFF. The variable domain in full, with the rest retrieved from reference TRBV11-2 and TRBJ2-1, is EAGVAQSPRYKIIEKRQSVAFWCNPISGHATLYWYQQILGQGPKLLIQFQNNGVVDDSQLPKDRFSAERLKGVDSTLKIQPAKLEDSAVYLCASSSYRLAGGSHEQFFGPGTRLTVL.

The chain combines TRBV7-9 with TRBJ1-5, with TRBD1 as a possible D gene (5 bases). The V gene lost 4 bases and the J gene lost 6 bases, with 10 bases spanning the gap. The CDR3 covers 13 residues. Germline V lookup: CDR1 SEHNR, CDR2 FQNEAQ (reference sequence). The CDR3 loop reads CASSWAQGQPQHF. The CDR3, as DNA: TGTGCCAGCAGCTGGGCCCAGGGTCAGCCCCAGCATTTT.